This TCR beta chain emerged from a study of T cells after yellow fever vaccination. In its sample, this clonotype was seen a few times. Its antigen remains unknown. With V trimmed by 0 bases and J by 5 bases, 4 bases remained unmatched. CDR3 size: 15 residues. In making TCR cDNA, 5'RACE template switching added a universal primer site and UMIs to it. TCRdb independently ran MiXCR on the 5' RACE reads; one entry per CDR3 protein. There are about 630,000 distinct CDR3 sequences in the sample; 10% to 15% occur only once, and approximately 15% lies in the top ten. Study conclusions and caveats: Some clonotypes were seen in both the CD4 and the CD8 compartments. These made up a small share and likely arose from convergent recombination. Clones from primary vaccination mostly reappeared after the booster (around 97% CD4, under 90% CD8). Bulk-population clonotypes that are abundant could appear as contaminants in FACS-sorted repertoires.

V usage is TRBV12-3 or TRBV12-4 and J usage is TRBJ1-3, with 7 positions matching TRBD1. The receptor's source is a man aged 30 to 45 who received the YFV17D yellow fever vaccine. The sequencing used PBMCs, collected on the day of the yellow fever booster vaccination. In nucleotides, the CDR3 is TGTGCCAGCAGTTTAGCGGACAGGTTGAGAAACACCATATATTTT. This encodes CASSLADRLRNTIYF.